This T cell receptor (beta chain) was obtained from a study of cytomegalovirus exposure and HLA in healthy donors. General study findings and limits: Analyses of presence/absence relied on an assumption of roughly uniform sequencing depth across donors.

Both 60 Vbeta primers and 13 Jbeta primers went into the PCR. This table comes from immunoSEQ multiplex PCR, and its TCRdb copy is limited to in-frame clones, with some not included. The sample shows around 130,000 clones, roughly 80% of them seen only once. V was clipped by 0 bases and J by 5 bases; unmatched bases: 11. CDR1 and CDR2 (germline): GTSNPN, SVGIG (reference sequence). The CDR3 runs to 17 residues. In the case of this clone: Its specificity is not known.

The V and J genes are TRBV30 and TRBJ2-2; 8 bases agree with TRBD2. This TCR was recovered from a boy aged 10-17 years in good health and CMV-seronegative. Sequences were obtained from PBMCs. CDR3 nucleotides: TGTGCCTGGAGTGTATTGGAAGCGGGAGTGGAGACCGGGGAGCTGTTTTTT. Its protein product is CAWSVLEAGVETGELFF.